This T cell receptor beta chain was sequenced during a study of tissue T cells after allogeneic stem cell transplantation. Study findings and constraints: The patient cohort was small and clinically heterogeneous, with limited sampling depth. Which tissue TCRs were alloreactive or antigen-specific was not determined. Some clones might be persisting host cells.

Germline V lookup: CDR1 SGHTA, CDR2 FQGNSA. The CDR3 is 17 residues long. Trimming removed 0 bases at V and 0 bases at J, with 12 bases between. Survey-depth TCRbeta CDR3 sequencing reported V/J genes and productive frequencies. Sequencing used immunoSEQ multiplex PCR; TCRdb keeps in-frame clones, though not all of them. The repertoire consists of roughly 42,000 clones, with roughly 89% occurring once and the leading ten covering roughly 3.8%. Of note for this clone: Its antigen is not identified.

The source material was blood, sampled before transplantation. The sequence was obtained from a woman aged 35-75 years who later had graft-versus-host disease after an allogeneic stem cell transplant. This chain joins TRBV7-2 and TRBJ2-4; unclear D gene. The CDR3 spells CASSLAVASQAKNIQYF. The CDR3 DNA is TGTGCCAGCAGCTTAGCGGTGGCTTCACAAGCCAAAAACATTCAGTACTTC.